Listed here are 32 T cell receptor beta chains from one sample, sequenced in a study of CD8 T cells in ankylosing spondylitis. TCRdb processed the 5' RACE reads anew with MiXCR; each CDR3 protein has one entry. The sample contains approximately 240,000 distinct CDR3 sequences, roughly a quarter of which appear only once. Input material: blood, either unsorted or a sorted T cell fraction (not recorded which). Receptors originate from a male donor with ankylosing spondylitis or in good health (not recorded which).

This clonotype occurred many times. V is TRBV11-2 and J is TRBJ1-5, with D uncertain. The CDR3 spans 13 residues. Germline CDR1 and CDR2: SGHAT and FQNNGV. Trimming took off 5 bases at V and 9 bases at J, with 14 bases between the two ends. This CDR3 reads CASSPGSEGPQHF. The CDR3 DNA reads as TGTGCCAGCAGCCCGGGCTCCGAAGGGCCCCAGCATTTT. Variable domain in full (rest from reference TRBV11-2 and TRBJ1-5): EAGVAQSPRYKIIEKRQSVAFWCNPISGHATLYWYQQILGQGPKLLIQFQNNGVVDDSQLPKDRFSAERLKGVDSTLKIQPAKLEDSAVYLCASSPGSEGPQHFGDGTRLSIL.

The chain employs TRBV18 and TRBJ2-3; 7 bases map to TRBD1. Germline V gives CDR1 KGHSH, CDR2 LQKENI. With 0 bases clipped from V and 4 bases from J, the junction kept 1 base outside the gene matches. The CDR3 extends over 14 amino acids. CDR3 sequence (DNA): TGTGCCAGCTCACCACCGGACAGGCCAGATACGCAGTATTTT. This encodes CASSPPDRPDTQYF.

The table lists this clonotype with many counts. The chain recombines TRBV12-3 or TRBV12-4 with TRBJ2-2, with D possibly matching TRBD1 (5 bases). Between the trimmed V and J ends, which lost 6 bases and 5 bases, there was a span of 13 bases. CDR3 size: 14 residues. CDR3 residues: CASRQGFDTGELFF. CDR3 nucleotide sequence: TGTGCCAGCAGGCAGGGATTTGATACCGGGGAGCTGTTTTTT.

The sample holds a few counts of this clonotype. The chain carries TRBV15 and TRBJ2-1; D remains ambiguous. Between the trimmed V and J ends, which lost 0 bases and 7 bases, there was a span of 13 bases. CDR1 LNHNV and CDR2 YYDKDF come from the germline V gene (reference sequence). This CDR3 is built from 15 residues. The CDR3 sequence is CATSREGSLRNEQFF. In DNA form, the CDR3 reads TGTGCCACCAGCAGAGAGGGTAGTTTAAGGAATGAGCAGTTCTTC.

In this sample, this clonotype turned up many times. This sequence joins TRBV29-1 and TRBJ1-1; no reliable D call. Trimming stripped 1 base from V and 7 bases from J, with 7 bases between. The CDR3 length is 11 residues. Germline lookup yields CDR1 SQVTM and CDR2 ANQGSEA. CDR3 protein: CSVEVNGEAFF. CDR3 DNA sequence: TGCAGCGTTGAAGTGAACGGTGAAGCTTTCTTT.

This clonotype was counted between two and nine times. This chain connects TRBV11-1 to TRBJ2-1; 14 bases are a match to TRBD2. Per germline, CDR1 SGHAT and CDR2 FQDESV (reference sequence). The CDR3 length is 14 residues. V lost 6 bases, J lost 5 bases, and 0 bases stayed unmatched. CDR3 sequence (DNA): TGTGCCAGCAGGGGACTAGCGGGGGACAATGAGCAGTTCTTC. The encoded protein is CASRGLAGDNEQFF.

This clonotype was seen many times. This sequence joins TRBV12-3 or TRBV12-4 and TRBJ1-5; TRBD1 is a possible D gene (5 bases). The CDR3 length is 13 residues. V lost 4 bases and J lost 5, with 9 bases in between. CDR3 sequence: CASSYDSYQPQHF. CDR3 coding DNA: TGTGCCAGCAGTTACGACAGTTATCAGCCCCAGCATTTT.

The chain is built from TRBV6-5 and TRBJ2-1; TRBD2 aligns across 7 bases. Trimming at V came to 6 bases and at J to 14 bases, leaving 10 bases not matched to a gene. The CDR3 is 12 amino acids. Germline V CDR1 and CDR2: MNHEY, SVGAGI. This CDR3 reads CASRNRDYIKFF. The CDR3 nucleotides read TGTGCCAGCAGGAACCGGGACTATATAAAGTTCTTC.

The chain carries TRBV20-1 and TRBJ2-2; perhaps TRBD2 as D (5 bases). This CDR3 has 15 residues. V dropped 3 bases and J dropped 4 bases, with 15 bases sitting between them. Germline V lookup: CDR1 DFQATT, CDR2 SNEGSKA (reference sequence). CDR3 region: CSARRGIGSTGELFF. CDR3 DNA sequence: TGCAGTGCTAGGAGAGGGATAGGGAGCACCGGGGAGCTGTTTTTT.

This chain joins TRBV12-3 or TRBV12-4 and TRBJ2-7; D remains ambiguous. Trimming shortened V by 3 bases and J by 5 bases, and 11 bases separated the two germline ends. The CDR3 covers 13 residues. The CDR3 DNA sequence: TGTGCCAGCAGTTTGGGCCTTAAAAACGAGCAGTACTTC. This gives the protein CASSLGLKNEQYF.

The chain uses TRBV6-5 and TRBJ1-6, with D possibly being TRBD1 (6 bases). Looked up from germline, CDR1 is MNHEY and CDR2 is SVGAGI. CDR3 length: 15 residues. Trimming stripped 4 bases from V and 6 bases from J, with 13 bases between. The CDR3 protein is CASSLSQGRNSPLHF. The CDR3 DNA follows: TGTGCCAGCAGTTTATCTCAGGGGCGTAATTCACCCCTCCACTTT.

This clonotype was picked up a small number of times. The chain employs TRBV12-3 or TRBV12-4 and TRBJ2-1, with 9 positions matching TRBD2. The CDR3 runs to 15 residues. Losses at the gene ends were 2 bases for V and 9 bases for J; bases not matched to a gene: 8. CDR3 loop: CASSLSQRGASEQFF. DNA for the CDR3: TGTGCCAGCAGTTTAAGCCAGCGGGGGGCCAGTGAGCAGTTCTTC.

The genes are TRBV20-1 and TRBJ2-3, with 10 bases fitting TRBD1. Losses at the gene ends were 6 bases for V and 1 base for J; bases not matched to a gene: 7. CDR1 and CDR2 (germline): DFQATT, SNEGSKA (reference sequence). The length of the CDR3 is 15 residues. In DNA, the CDR3 is TGCAGTGCCACCATCGGGACAGGGGGCACAGATACGCAGTATTTT. Residues: CSATIGTGGTDTQYF.

This chain links TRBV20-1 with TRBJ2-5; D is perhaps TRBD1 or TRBD2 (5 bases each). Germline CDR1 and CDR2: DFQATT and SNEGSKA (reference sequence). The CDR3 is 14 residues long. Here the CDR3 DNA reads TGCAGCTTCCAATGGACGGGACCCCAAGAGACCCAGTACTTC. It yields the protein CSFQWTGPQETQYF.

V is TRBV20-1 and J is TRBJ2-5; possible D gene TRBD1, 6 bases. This CDR3 region has 14 residues. Germline V gene lookup returns CDR1 DFQATT and CDR2 SNEGSKA (reference sequence). V was pared by 5 bases and J by 2 bases, with 15 bases between. The CDR3 spells CSAFRGTGQETQYF. CDR3 nucleotide sequence: TGCAGTGCTTTCAGGGGTACGGGACAAGAGACCCAGTACTTC.

The chain employs TRBV4-2 and TRBJ2-3; D possibly corresponds to TRBD2 (7 bases). Germline CDR1 reads LGHNA; CDR2 reads YNFKEQ. The CDR3 totals 16 residues. V was shortened by 0 bases and J by 4 bases, with 14 bases between the two germline ends. The CDR3 DNA reads TGTGCCAGCAGCCAAGACGAGGGGGGGAAATCAGATACGCAGTATTTT. Translating gives CASSQDEGGKSDTQYF.

The rearrangement uses TRBV6-5 and TRBJ2-2; the D gene is possibly TRBD1 (6 bases). The V end lost 4 bases, the J end lost 6 bases, and 15 bases lay between the germline ends. Germline values: CDR1 MNHEY, CDR2 SVGAGI. This CDR3 comprises 15 residues. The CDR3 sequence is CASSSRQARAGELFF. The CDR3 DNA is TGTGCCAGCAGTTCCAGACAGGCCAGGGCCGGGGAGCTGTTTTTT.

This clonotype was seen a few times. The rearrangement joins TRBV12-3 or TRBV12-4 to TRBJ2-7; 10 positions match TRBD1. The trim removed 3 bases at V and 7 bases at J, leaving 6 bases unmatched. The CDR3 has 14 amino acids. The DNA for the CDR3 is TGTGCCAGCAGTTTGGCGACAGGGGGCGGAGAGCAGTACTTC. Translated, it gives CASSLATGGGEQYF.

This clonotype has ten or more counts. The rearrangement joins TRBV29-1 to TRBJ2-5; D gene uncertain. CDR3 length: 13 residues. V lost 3 bases, J lost 2 bases, and 10 bases lay in between. Germline V gene data show CDR1 as SQVTM and CDR2 as ANQGSEA. CDR3 amino acids: CSVDPGQQETQYF. The CDR3 nucleotides read TGCAGCGTTGACCCGGGTCAACAAGAGACCCAGTACTTC.

This clonotype appeared many times. The rearrangement links TRBV12-3 or TRBV12-4 to TRBJ2-7; D ambiguous. V was pared by 3 bases and J by 3 bases, with 12 bases between. The CDR3 has 14 residues. The CDR3 loop is CASSFGRFNYEQYF. In DNA, the CDR3 is TGTGCCAGCAGTTTTGGCCGCTTTAACTACGAGCAGTACTTC.

This clonotype was counted many times. The CDR3 reads CASSLGQQNTEAFF. Written as DNA, the CDR3 is TGTGCCAGCAGTTTAGGGCAGCAGAACACTGAAGCTTTCTTT. This chain connects TRBV12-3 or TRBV12-4 to TRBJ1-1; the D is unclear. Trimming pared 1 base from V and 1 base from J, leaving 7 bases between. The CDR3 consists of 14 residues.

The gene calls are TRBV9 and TRBJ1-6; D unclear. Germline assignment: CDR1 SGDLS and CDR2 YYNGEE. This CDR3 comprises 11 residues. Trimming removed 0 bases at V and 12 bases at J, with 4 bases between. The CDR3 spells CASSVDGPLHF. The CDR3 bases are TGTGCCAGCAGCGTAGACGGACCCCTCCACTTT.

DNA for the CDR3: TGTGCCAGCGGCACTAGCGGGGGGGCAGAGACCCAGTACTTC. This encodes CASGTSGGAETQYF. The rearrangement joins TRBV2 to TRBJ2-5; 13 bases match TRBD2. V trimming: 8 bases; J trimming: 4 bases; junction bases outside the gene matches: 4. Germline V CDR1 and CDR2: SNHLY, FYNNEI. CDR3 length equals 14 residues. Using reference TRBV2 and TRBJ2-5 for the parts outside the CDR3, the full variable domain is EPEVTQTPSHQVTQMGQEVILRCVPISNHLYFYWYRQILGQKVEFLVSFYNNEISEKSEIFDDQFSVERPDGSNFTLKIRSTKLEDSAMYFCASGTSGGAETQYFGPGTRLLVL.

This rearrangement joins TRBV24-1 to TRBJ2-5, with TRBD1 identical over 7 bases. The CDR3 loop spans 12 amino acids. Losses at the gene ends were 9 bases for V and 2 bases for J; bases not matched to a gene: 2. Looked up from germline, CDR1 is KGHDR and CDR2 is SFDVKD. CDR3 in amino acids: CATQGQQETQYF. The CDR3 DNA reads as TGTGCCACCCAGGGACAGCAAGAGACCCAGTACTTC.

This clonotype was found many times. The chain couples TRBV4-1 to TRBJ2-2; 7 positions match TRBD1. CDR1 and CDR2 (germline): MGHRA, YSYEKL. This CDR3 has 17 amino acids. Trimming at V came to 0 bases and at J to 8 bases, leaving 12 bases not matched to a gene. This chain's CDR3 is CASSQEKIEGARGELFF. In nucleotides, the CDR3 is TGCGCCAGCAGCCAAGAGAAAATTGAGGGGGCGCGTGGGGAGCTGTTTTTT.

V usage is TRBV3-1 and J usage is TRBJ2-3, with 7 bases identical to TRBD2. CDR1 is LGHDT and CDR2 is YNNKEL in the germline V gene (reference sequence). The trim removed 1 base at V and 4 bases at J, leaving 8 bases unmatched. This CDR3 is 16 amino acids long. CDR3 DNA sequence: TGTGCCAGCAGCCAAGTCGCCCGGACTAGGGCAGATACGCAGTATTTT. Residues: CASSQVARTRADTQYF.

V usage is TRBV15 and J usage is TRBJ1-4; 10 bases align to TRBD1. J was trimmed by 12 bases and V by 3 bases; bases with no gene match: 4. The CDR3 length is 13 residues. Germline V gene data show CDR1 as LNHNV and CDR2 as YYDKDF (reference sequence). The CDR3, as DNA: TGTGCCACCAGCAGGGGGGACAGGGGCCAACTGTTTTTT. This translates into CATSRGDRGQLFF. Supplemented by reference TRBV15 and TRBJ1-4, the full variable domain reads DAMVIQNPRYQVTQFGKPVTLSCSQTLNHNVMYWYQQKSSQAPKLLFHYYDKDFNNEADTPDNFQSRRPNTSFCFLDIRSPGLGDTAMYLCATSRGDRGQLFFGSGTQLSVL.

The rearrangement joins TRBV7-7 to TRBJ2-5; D possibly corresponds to TRBD2 (6 bases). Per germline, CDR1 SSHAT and CDR2 FNYEAQ (reference sequence). The CDR3 is made up of 15 amino acids. Trimming removed 5 bases from V and 2 bases from J, with 15 bases in between. The CDR3 DNA is TGTGCCAGCAGCCCGGGCGGTGGAGGGCAAGAGACCCAGTACTTC. The encoded protein is CASSPGGGGQETQYF.

This clonotype was detected ten times or more. The chain links TRBV3-1 to TRBJ2-7, with D maybe TRBD2 (5 bases). The CDR3 extends over 13 amino acids. Germline assignment: CDR1 LGHDT and CDR2 YNNKEL (reference sequence). Trimming took off 1 base at V and 8 bases at J, with 12 bases between the two ends. CDR3 in DNA: TGTGCCAGCAGCCAAGGTGAGGGCGTGAAGCAGTACTTC. Its protein product is CASSQGEGVKQYF.

This rearrangement joins TRBV6-5 to TRBJ2-6; D not certain. The CDR3 sequence is 14 residues long. Trimming took 2 bases from V and 1 from J, leaving 3 bases between them. The germline CDR1 and CDR2 sequences are MNHEY and SVGAGI. CDR3 amino acids: CASSYGSGANVLTF. CDR3 sequence (DNA): TGTGCCAGCAGTTACGGGTCTGGGGCCAACGTCCTGACTTTC.

This clonotype was seen more than once but under ten times. The chain is built from TRBV20-1 and TRBJ1-1; D may be TRBD1 (5 bases). The germline V gene encodes CDR1 DFQATT and CDR2 SNEGSKA (reference sequence). There are 12 residues in the CDR3. V was cut by 4 bases and J by 1 base, with 7 bases left in between. As DNA, the CDR3 is TGCAGTGCTAAAAGGGGGAACACTGAAGCTTTCTTT. This translates into CSAKRGNTEAFF.

In this sample, this clonotype turned up a few times. This rearrangement joins TRBV12-3 or TRBV12-4 to TRBJ1-2; D call uncertain. Trimming removed 5 bases from V and 4 bases from J, with 14 bases in between. The CDR3 sequence is 14 residues long. In nucleotides, the CDR3 is TGTGCCAGCAGTCAAGGGCACTGGGGCTATGGCTACACCTTC. Its protein product is CASSQGHWGYGYTF.